This T cell receptor (beta chain) was sequenced for a study of shared clonotypes between healthy human individuals. Study-level findings and limits: Lower generation probabilities were found for non-shared clonotypes than for those shared by all four donors. For sorted subsets, rarefaction showed incomplete sequencing despite large depth.

Only Caucasian adults living in Nashville, Tennessee served as donors. Details on this clone: Antigen: not known.

Researchers ran the assay at a deep level. Data came from immunoSEQ multiplex PCR; TCRdb stores just in-frame clones and leaves some out. The table has more than 2,000,000 clones, over 90% seen once. The sample consisted of naive CD4+ T cells from PBMCs. Sample subset: CD45RA+ positively selected. The sequence derives from a man aged 18 to 30 in good health. Some clones in this sample may be carry-over from other donors' samples.

CDR3 DNA sequence: TGTGCCAGCAGCGTAGATCCCGGGAGGGATAATGAGCAGTTCTTC. Residues: CASSVDPGRDNEQFF. V gene TRBV9 combines with J gene TRBJ2-1; 8 positions match TRBD2. Germline CDR1 is SGDLS and CDR2 is YYNGEE. The trim removed 0 bases at V and 7 bases at J, leaving 6 bases unmatched. The CDR3 extends over 15 amino acids.